The sequence of this T cell receptor beta chain was determined in a study of cytomegalovirus exposure and HLA in healthy donors. PCR involved 60 Vbeta and 13 Jbeta primers. The protocol was immunoSEQ multiplex PCR, while the TCRdb copy is restricted to in-frame clones and leaves out a portion. The sample lists some 210,000 clones, 75% to 80% seen once, with 2.1% in the top ten. CDR1 MDHEN and CDR2 SYDVKM come from the germline V gene. V was clipped by 3 bases and J by 2 bases, with 10 bases between them. The CDR3 contains 14 residues. Sequencing was done on a sample of PBMCs. The receptor was derived from a woman aged 25 to 39 in good health and CMV-seropositive. The chain recombines TRBV28 with TRBJ1-2; D might be TRBD1 (5 bases). DNA of the CDR3: TGTGCCAGCAGTTTCGGGGGGATGAACTATGGCTACACCTTC. Translated, it gives CASSFGGMNYGYTF.